The TCR beta chain described here comes from a study of cytomegalovirus exposure and HLA in healthy donors. Vbeta (60) and Jbeta (13) primers were used in the PCR. TCRdb keeps only in-frame clones here, not all; method: immunoSEQ multiplex PCR. The sample consists of under 200,000 clones, around 77% of them appearing once. The CDR3 sequence is 14 residues long. Germline CDR1 is SNHLY and CDR2 is FYNNEI. Germline trimming cut 5 bases from V and 5 bases from J; bases unmatched to any gene: 5. The sample consisted of PBMCs. This TCR was recovered from a woman aged 45-59 years in good health and CMV-seropositive. V usage is TRBV2 and J usage is TRBJ2-2; 7 bases line up with TRBD1. The CDR3: CASSRQGPTGELFF. The CDR3 DNA sequence: TGTGCCAGCAGTCGACAGGGACCGACCGGGGAGCTGTTTTTT. Combining the CDR3 with reference TRBV2 and TRBJ2-2 gives the whole variable domain EPEVTQTPSHQVTQMGQEVILRCVPISNHLYFYWYRQILGQKVEFLVSFYNNEISEKSEIFDDQFSVERPDGSNFTLKIRSTKLEDSAMYFCASSRQGPTGELFFGEGSRLTVL.